The rows below give T cell receptor beta chains drawn from one sample of a study of regulatory T cells in long-lasting Graves disease. One entry per CDR3 protein, called by TCRdb with MiXCR from the multiplex PCR reads. Of under 450,000 distinct CDR3 sequences in the sample, roughly 24% were seen once. The sequences come from peripheral blood mononuclear cells (PBMCs), collected when the disease was refractory, from a patient treated with antithyroid drugs. The receptors derive from a middle-aged woman with Graves disease. The CDR3 runs from the conserved cysteine through the conserved F or W. A D gene is named only where the DNA matches it firmly. Some rows have no size entry. The others give once, few or many, or a class for an expanded clone.

>TRBV6-1|few|TRBJ1-4|TRBD1
TGTGCCAGCAGTACTAACAGGGGAGGCGAAAAACTGTTTTTT
CASSTNRGGEKLFF
>TRBV6-5|many|TRBJ2-5|TRBD2
TGTGCCAGCAGTTACCCGACTAGCACAGAGACCCAGTACTTC
CASSYPTSTETQYF
>TRBV11-2|once|TRBJ2-1|TRBD1
TGTGCCAGCAGCAATCAGGTAGGAGACAGGGACTACAATGAGCAGTTCTTC
CASSNQVGDRDYNEQFF
>TRBV7-9|NA|TRBJ2-5|NA
TGTGCCAGCACCCCGAGGGGGAAACTCCAAGAGACCCAGTACTTC
CASTPRGKLQETQYF
>TRBV28|NA|TRBJ2-6|NA
TGTGCCAGCAGCTCAGAACATCTAGCGCCCACCTCTGGGGCCAACGTCCTGACTTTC
CASSSEHLAPTSGANVLTF
>TRBV6-2/TRBV6-3|many|TRBJ1-1|NA
TGTGCCAGCAGTTACGTGCCGGGAAATGGAGCTTTCTTT
CASSYVPGNGAFF
>TRBV20-1|NA|TRBJ2-7|NA
TGCAGTGCTAGCGGGAAGGAGACCTACGAGCAGTACTTC
CSASGKETYEQYF
>TRBV6-2/TRBV6-3|many|TRBJ1-6|NA
TGTGCCAGCGGACAGACCTATAATTCACCCCTCCACTTT
CASGQTYNSPLHF
>TRBV6-1|many|TRBJ2-7|NA
TGTGCCAGCAGTGAAGGCCGTGGTGGGCCCTACGAGCAGTACTTC
CASSEGRGGPYEQYF
>TRBV6-1|NA|TRBJ1-6|TRBD1
TGTGCCAGCAGTCGCGACAGGGGGCAATCACCCCTCCACTTT
CASSRDRGQSPLHF
>TRBV6-2/TRBV6-3|NA|TRBJ2-7|NA
TGTGCCAGCCTTCGGTTCTACGAGCAGTACTTC
CASLRFYEQYF
>TRBV28|many|TRBJ2-2|TRBD2
TGTGCCAGCAGTTTTGATCAGAGGTCTTTGTTTACGGGAGGGCCGAGCGGGGAGCTGTTTTTT
CASSFDQRSLFTGGPSGELFF
>TRBV20-1|many|TRBJ1-2|NA
TGCAGTGCTAGAGCTCCGGGCTGGTATGGCTACACCTTC
CSARAPGWYGYTF
>TRBV5-4|NA|TRBJ1-6|TRBD1
TGTGCCAGCAGCCGCGGGGACAGCTATAATTCACCCCTCCACTTT
CASSRGDSYNSPLHF
>TRBV19|NA|TRBJ2-7|TRBD2
TGTGCCAGTAGTATCGGTATTGCGGGAGTAATCTCCTACGAGCAGTACTTC
CASSIGIAGVISYEQYF
>TRBV20-1|NA|TRBJ2-5|NA
TGCAGTGCTAGAGATCCGGGGGACGGGGTCGTAGAGACCCAGTACTTC
CSARDPGDGVVETQYF
>TRBV15|many|TRBJ2-2|TRBD2
TGTGCCACCCCGGGACTAGCGGACACCGGGGAGCTGTTTTTT
CATPGLADTGELFF
>TRBV11-3|once|TRBJ2-5|NA
TGTGCCAGCAGGGACCCGGGCCAAGGGGAGACCCAGTACTTC
CASRDPGQGETQYF
>TRBV14|NA|TRBJ1-4|NA
TGTGCCAGCAGCCAAAATGAAAAACTGTTTTTT
CASSQNEKLFF
>TRBV20-1|NA|TRBJ2-1|TRBD2
TGCAGTGCTGATAGCGGGAGCTCCTACAATGAGCAGTTCTTC
CSADSGSSYNEQFF
>TRBV30|NA|TRBJ1-1|NA
TGTGCCTGGAATGTAAATGCCGGGACAGAAGCTTTCTTT
CAWNVNAGTEAFF
>TRBV19|many|TRBJ2-5|TRBD2
TGTGCCAGTAGGAGCCTGGGACTAGCCGAGGAGACCCAGTACTTC
CASRSLGLAEETQYF